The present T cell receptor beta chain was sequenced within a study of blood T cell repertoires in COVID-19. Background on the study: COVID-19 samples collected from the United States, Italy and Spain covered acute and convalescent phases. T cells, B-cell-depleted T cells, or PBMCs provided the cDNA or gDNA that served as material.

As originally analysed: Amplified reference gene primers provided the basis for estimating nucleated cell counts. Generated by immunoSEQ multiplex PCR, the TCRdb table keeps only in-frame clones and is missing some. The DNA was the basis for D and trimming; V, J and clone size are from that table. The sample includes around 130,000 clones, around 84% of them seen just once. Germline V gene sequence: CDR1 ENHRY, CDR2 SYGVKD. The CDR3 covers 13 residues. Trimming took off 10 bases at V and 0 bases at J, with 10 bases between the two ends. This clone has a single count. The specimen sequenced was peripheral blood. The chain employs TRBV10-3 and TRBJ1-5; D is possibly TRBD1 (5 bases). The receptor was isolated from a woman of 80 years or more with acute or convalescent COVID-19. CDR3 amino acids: CASGGYSNQPQHF. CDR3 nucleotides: TGTGCCAGCGGGGGATATAGCAATCAGCCCCAGCATTTT.